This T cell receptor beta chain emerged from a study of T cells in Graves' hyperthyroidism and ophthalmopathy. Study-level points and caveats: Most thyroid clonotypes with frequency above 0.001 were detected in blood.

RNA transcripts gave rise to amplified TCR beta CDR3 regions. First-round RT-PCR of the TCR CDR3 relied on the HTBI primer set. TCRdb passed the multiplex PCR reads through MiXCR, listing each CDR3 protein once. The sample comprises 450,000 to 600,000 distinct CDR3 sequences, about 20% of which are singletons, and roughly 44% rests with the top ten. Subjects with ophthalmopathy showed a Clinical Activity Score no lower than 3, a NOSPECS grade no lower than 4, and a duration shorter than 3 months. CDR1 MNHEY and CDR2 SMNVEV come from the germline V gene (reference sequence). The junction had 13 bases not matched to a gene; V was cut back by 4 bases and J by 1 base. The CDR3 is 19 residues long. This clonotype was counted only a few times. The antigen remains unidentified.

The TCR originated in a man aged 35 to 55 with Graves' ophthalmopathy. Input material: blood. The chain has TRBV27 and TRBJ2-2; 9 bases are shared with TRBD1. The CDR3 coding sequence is TGTGCCAGCAGTTACGCGAGGGACAGGGAAACCGAGAACACCGGGGAGCTGTTTTTT. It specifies CASSYARDRETENTGELFF.